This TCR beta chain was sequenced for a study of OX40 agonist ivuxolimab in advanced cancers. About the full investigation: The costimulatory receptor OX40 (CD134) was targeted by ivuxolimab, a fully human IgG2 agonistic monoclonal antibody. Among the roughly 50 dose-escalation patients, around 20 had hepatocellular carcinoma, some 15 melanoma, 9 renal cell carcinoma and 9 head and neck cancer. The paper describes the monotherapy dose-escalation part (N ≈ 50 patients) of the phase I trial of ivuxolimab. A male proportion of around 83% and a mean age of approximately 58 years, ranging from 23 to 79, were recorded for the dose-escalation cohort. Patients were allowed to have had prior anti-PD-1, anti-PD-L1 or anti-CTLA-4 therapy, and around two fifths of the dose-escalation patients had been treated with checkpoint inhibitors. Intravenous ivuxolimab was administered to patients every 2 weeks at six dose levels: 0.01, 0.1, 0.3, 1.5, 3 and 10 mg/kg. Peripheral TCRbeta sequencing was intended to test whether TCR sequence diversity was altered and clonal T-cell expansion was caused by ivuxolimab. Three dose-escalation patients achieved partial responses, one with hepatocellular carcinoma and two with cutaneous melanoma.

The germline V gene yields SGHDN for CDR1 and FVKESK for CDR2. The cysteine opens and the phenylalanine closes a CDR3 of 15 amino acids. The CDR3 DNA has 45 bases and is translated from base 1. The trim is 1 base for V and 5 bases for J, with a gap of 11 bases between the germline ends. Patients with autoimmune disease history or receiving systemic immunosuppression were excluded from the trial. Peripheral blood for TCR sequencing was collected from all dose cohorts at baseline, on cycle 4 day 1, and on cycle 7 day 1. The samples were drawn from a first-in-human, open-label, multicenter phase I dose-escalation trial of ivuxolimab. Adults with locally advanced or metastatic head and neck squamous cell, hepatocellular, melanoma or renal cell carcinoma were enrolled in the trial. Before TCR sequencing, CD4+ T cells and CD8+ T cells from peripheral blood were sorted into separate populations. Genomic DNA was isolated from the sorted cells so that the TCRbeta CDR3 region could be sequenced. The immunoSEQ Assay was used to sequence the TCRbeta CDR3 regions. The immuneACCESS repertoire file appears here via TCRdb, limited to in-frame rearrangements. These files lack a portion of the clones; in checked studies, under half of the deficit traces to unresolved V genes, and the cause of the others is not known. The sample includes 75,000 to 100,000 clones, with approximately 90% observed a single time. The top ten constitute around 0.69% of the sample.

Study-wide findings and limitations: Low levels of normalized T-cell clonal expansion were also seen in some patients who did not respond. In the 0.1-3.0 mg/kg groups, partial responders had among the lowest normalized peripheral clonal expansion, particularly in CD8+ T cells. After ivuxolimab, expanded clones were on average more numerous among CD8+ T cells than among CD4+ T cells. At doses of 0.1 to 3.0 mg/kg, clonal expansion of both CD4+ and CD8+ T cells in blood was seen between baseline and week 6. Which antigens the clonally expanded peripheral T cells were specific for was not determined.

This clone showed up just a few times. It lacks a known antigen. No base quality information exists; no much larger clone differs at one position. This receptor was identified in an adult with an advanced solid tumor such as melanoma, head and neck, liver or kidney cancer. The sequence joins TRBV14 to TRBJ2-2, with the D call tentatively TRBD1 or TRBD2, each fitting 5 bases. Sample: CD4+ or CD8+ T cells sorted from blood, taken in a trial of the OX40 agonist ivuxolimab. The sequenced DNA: TGTGCCAGCAGCCAAGGAGGGGCCTGGACCGGGGAGCTGTTTTTT. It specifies CASSQGGAWTGELFF.